In its sample, the clone carrying this T cell receptor beta chain was seen many times. No antigen is known for it. As for time point: technical triplicate 2. CDR3 size: 15 residues. Losses at the gene ends were 0 bases for V and 3 bases for J; bases not matched to a gene: 3. CDR1 SGHRS and CDR2 YFSETQ come from the germline V gene. This specimen belongs to a study of neurological immune-mediated disorders. Study-wide points: Sharing of CDR3 amino acid sequences among expanded clones across subjects was absent, suggesting private repertoires in all groups.

In TCRdb, the 5' RACE reads were re-called with MiXCR into one record per CDR3 protein. This table holds about 59,000 distinct CDR3 sequences, 24% found once. Sequencing was performed on PBMCs. The clonotype was recovered from a man in his 60s with HTLV-1-associated myelopathy (HAM/TSP). The V and J genes are TRBV5-1 and TRBJ2-3; 8 nucleotides align to TRBD1. DNA for the CDR3: TGCGCCAGCAGCTTGGGGGACAGGCGGACAGATACGCAGTATTTT. Amino acids: CASSLGDRRTDTQYF.